This is a list of T cell receptor beta chains from one sample in a study of T cell repertoires in cytomegalovirus infection. Using its own MiXCR run on the reads, TCRdb lists one record per CDR3 protein. This table holds about 900,000 distinct CDR3 sequences, roughly 30% found once. Their antigens are not known. Here the sequenced sample was cultured CD8+ T cells from PBMCs, taken from culture after CMV antigen stimulation. The origin of the receptors is a human donor in good health (CMV status not recorded). Some clones in this sample may be carry-over from other donors' samples. Each CDR3 is given with its conserved first and last residue. The D gene is left open where the match is weak. Not all rows give a size; the values are once, few, many and, for expanded clones, a class.

size | J | D | V | DNA | CDR3
- | TRBJ1-2 | - | TRBV27 | TGTGCCAGCAGTTTATCCGAAGGGTTTTATGGCTACACCTTC | CASSLSEGFYGYTF
few | TRBJ1-2 | - | TRBV10-3 | TGTGCCGCGCTGGGGGCAGGGGCCTTATCTAACTATGGCTACACCTTC | CAALGAGALSNYGYTF
- | TRBJ1-5 | - | TRBV29-1 | TGCAGCGTCGCCGATTCTCAGCCCCAGCATTTT | CSVADSQPQHF
few | TRBJ2-3 | - | TRBV7-6 | TGTGCCAGCAGCGTTATAGGAGGTTACACAGATACGCAGTATTTT | CASSVIGGYTDTQYF
many | TRBJ2-7 | - | TRBV7-6 | TGTGCCAGCAGCTTAGACGGGGGATCCTACGAGCAGTACTTC | CASSLDGGSYEQYF
many | TRBJ1-2 | - | TRBV7-2 | TGTGCCAGCAGATTAACCGACAGAGAGAATCTCTATGGCTACACCTTC | CASRLTDRENLYGYTF
- | TRBJ2-3 | - | TRBV4-1 | TGCGCCAGCAGCCAAGTAGGGGCTGGCACAGATACGCAGTATTTT | CASSQVGAGTDTQYF
- | TRBJ2-3 | TRBD1 | TRBV4-1 | TGCGCCAGCAGCCAGGGGACAGGGAAAGAAGGATATTTT | CASSQGTGKEGYF
- | TRBJ2-3 | - | TRBV6-4 | TGTGCCAGCAGTGACCGGCGGGGTACGCAGTATTTT | CASSDRRGTQYF
many | TRBJ2-1 | - | TRBV7-9 | TGTGCCAGCAGCTCCTTAGCGAGCTCCTACAATGAGCAGTTCTTC | CASSSLASSYNEQFF
many | TRBJ1-3 | - | TRBV7-8 | TGTGCCAGCAGCTTAGTAGGGATGGGAAACACCATATATTTT | CASSLVGMGNTIYF
few | TRBJ1-6 | - | TRBV27 | TGTGCCAGCAGCACCGTTGGGGCCGGGAATTCACCCCTCCACTTT | CASSTVGAGNSPLHF
- | TRBJ2-7 | - | TRBV7-6 | TGTGCCAGCAGCCTCTTGGGGGCAGGGGAAAGTTACGAGCAGTACTTC | CASSLLGAGESYEQYF
few | TRBJ2-1 | TRBD1 | TRBV7-6 | TGTGCCAGCAGCGCAGGGGGCGCAGGCTACAATGAGCAGTTCTTC | CASSAGGAGYNEQFF
- | TRBJ2-3 | - | TRBV19 | TGTGCCAGTAGTATATGGGGAATGGGAGATACGCAGTATTTT | CASSIWGMGDTQYF
- | TRBJ1-4 | - | TRBV28 | TGTGCCAGCAGACGAGCATCCATCCAACGGACGGCTAATGAAAAACTGTTTTTT | CASRRASIQRTANEKLFF
few | TRBJ1-1 | - | TRBV7-6 | TGTGCCAGCAGCTTAGCCCCAGGCAGGGCCACTGAAGCTTTCTTT | CASSLAPGRATEAFF
few | TRBJ2-4 | - | TRBV7-9 | TGTGCCAGCAGCTTAGCCACGTCTGCCAAAAACATTCAGTACTTC | CASSLATSAKNIQYF
once | TRBJ1-1 | - | TRBV7-2 | TGTGCCAGCAGCTTTCTCCCGACGAACACTGAAGCTTTCTTT | CASSFLPTNTEAFF
- | TRBJ2-1 | TRBD2 | TRBV10-2 | TGCGCCAGCACCCCCAGCGGGGTCAATGAGCAGTTCTTC | CASTPSGVNEQFF
many | TRBJ1-5 | - | TRBV12-3/TRBV12-4 | TGTGCCAGCCCCCCTTTTGGTCGGGGAGGTCAGCCCCAGCATTTT | CASPPFGRGGQPQHF
- | TRBJ2-6 | - | TRBV7-1 | TGTACCATCTTTGGCTCTGGGGCCAACGTCCTGACTTTC | CTIFGSGANVLTF
- | TRBJ1-1 | - | TRBV10-3 | TGTGCCATCAGGACGACAGACACTGAAGCTTTCTTT | CAIRTTDTEAFF
few | TRBJ1-2 | - | TRBV28 | TGTGCCAGCAGTTTAGTCAGCTCACACTATGGCTACACCTTC | CASSLVSSHYGYTF
- | TRBJ1-1 | TRBD1 | TRBV11-2 | TGTGCCAGCAGCTTATACGGGGGGCTACAGGGGCGGAACACTGAAGCTTTCTTT | CASSLYGGLQGRNTEAFF
- | TRBJ2-1 | - | TRBV7-7 | TGTGCTAGCAGCTTAGAAGCTGGGGGTAAGAATGAGCAGTTCTTC | CASSLEAGGKNEQFF
many | TRBJ2-3 | TRBD2 | TRBV7-9 | TGTGCCAGCACAGCGGGGGATACGCAGTATTTT | CASTAGDTQYF
many | TRBJ1-1 | - | TRBV6-1 | TGTGCCAGCAGTGAAGCGACCCACACTGAAGCTTTCTTT | CASSEATHTEAFF
- | TRBJ1-2 | - | TRBV7-2 | TGTGCCAGCAGCTTAATGGCGGGAGCGAACTATGGCTACACCTTC | CASSLMAGANYGYTF
- | TRBJ2-5 | TRBD1 | TRBV7-9 | TGTGCCAGCAGCTCCCGGACAGGGGTGGAAGAGACCCAGTACTTC | CASSSRTGVEETQYF
- | TRBJ1-5 | TRBD1 | TRBV28 | TGTGCCAGCAGTTTAGGACTTATGGACAGGGTTATTCAGCCCCAGCATTTT | CASSLGLMDRVIQPQHF
- | TRBJ2-7 | - | TRBV6-1 | TGTGCCAGCAGTGAAGCCCCCGTAGGGGAAAACTCCTACGAGCAGTACTTC | CASSEAPVGENSYEQYF
few | TRBJ1-2 | TRBD1 | TRBV7-9 | TGTGCCAGCAGCTCTCGACCCCCGGGACAGGGGAACTATGGCTACACCTTC | CASSSRPPGQGNYGYTF
- | TRBJ1-6 | - | TRBV28 | TGTGCCAGCAGTTTCTCTGACACTAATTCACCCCTCCACTTT | CASSFSDTNSPLHF
few | TRBJ2-1 | - | TRBV11-2 | TGTGCCAGCAGCTTAGATGGTGCGGGGGCTTATTACAATGAGCAGTTCTTC | CASSLDGAGAYYNEQFF
- | TRBJ2-2 | TRBD1 | TRBV9 | TGTGCCAGCAGCGCCGGACAGGGGAGGAACGGGGAGCTGTTTTTT | CASSAGQGRNGELFF
few | TRBJ1-1 | - | TRBV7-9 | TGTGCCAGCAGCCCCTTGGGGGCCGGAGGCACTGAAGCTTTCTTT | CASSPLGAGGTEAFF
- | TRBJ1-1 | TRBD1 | TRBV4-3 | TGCGCCAGCAGCCGGATAACAGGGGGGAACACTGAAGCTTTCTTT | CASSRITGGNTEAFF
- | TRBJ1-5 | TRBD1 | TRBV7-9 | TGTGCCAGCAGCTCCCAGGGGACAGGGGCCCAGCCCCAGCATTTT | CASSSQGTGAQPQHF
few | TRBJ2-1 | - | TRBV29-1 | TGCAGCGTTGACGGAGGGAAGAGCTCCTACAATGAGCAGTTCTTC | CSVDGGKSSYNEQFF
- | TRBJ2-1 | TRBD1 | TRBV12-3/TRBV12-4 | TGTGCCAGCAGGTTACAGGGGTTGGGCAATGAGCAGTTCTTC | CASRLQGLGNEQFF
many | TRBJ1-1 | TRBD1 | TRBV12-3/TRBV12-4 | TGTGCCAGCAGGCCTCCGGGACAGGGCGACACTGAAGCTTTCTTT | CASRPPGQGDTEAFF
many | TRBJ2-3 | - | TRBV27 | TGTGCCAGCAGTTTCGTCCACGTGGGCCCTAGCACAGATACGCAGTATTTT | CASSFVHVGPSTDTQYF
- | TRBJ1-6 | - | TRBV6-5 | TGTGCCAGCAGTTACTCGGTCCGGAGCTCCTATAATTCACCCCTCCACTTT | CASSYSVRSSYNSPLHF
many | TRBJ1-1 | - | TRBV7-2 | TGTGCCAGTGTACCTCGAGGGGGTGGGCTTACTGAAGCTTTCTTT | CASVPRGGGLTEAFF
- | TRBJ2-1 | - | TRBV5-1 | TGCGCCAGCAGCTTGGAGTATTCCGGGAACAATGAGCAGTTCTTC | CASSLEYSGNNEQFF
- | TRBJ2-1 | TRBD1 | TRBV4-1 | TGCGCCAGCAGGGACTCCAGGGGGCTCCAGTTCTTC | CASRDSRGLQFF
- | TRBJ1-2 | TRBD1 | TRBV7-6 | TGTGCCAGCAGCAACCGGGACAGGGGGTCCCAAGGGTATGGCTACACCTTC | CASSNRDRGSQGYGYTF
- | TRBJ2-2 | TRBD1 | TRBV3-1 | TGTGCCAGCAGCCAGGAGGACAGGCCCACCGGGGAGCTGTTTTTT | CASSQEDRPTGELFF
few | TRBJ2-7 | TRBD1 | TRBV19 | TGTGCCAGTAGTACCTACCGGGACAGGGCCTACGAGCAGTACTTC | CASSTYRDRAYEQYF
- | TRBJ2-6 | TRBD1 | TRBV18 | TGTGCCAGCTCCAGGGGACAGGGTTCTTCTGGGGCCAACGTCCTGACTTTC | CASSRGQGSSGANVLTF
few | TRBJ2-2 | - | TRBV27 | TGTGCCAGCAGTACATCTAGCGAGGGGGGCCTCGGGGAGCTGTTTTTT | CASSTSSEGGLGELFF
- | TRBJ2-3 | - | TRBV7-9 | TGTGCCAGCAGCTTAGAAGGACACACGAGTACGCAGTATTTT | CASSLEGHTSTQYF
few | TRBJ2-3 | - | TRBV2 | TGTGCCAGCCAATCTAGCTTGACATTTCGCACAGATACGCAGTATTTT | CASQSSLTFRTDTQYF
few | TRBJ2-3 | - | TRBV15 | TGTGCCACGCTGGGGGCGGCAGATACGCAGTATTTT | CATLGAADTQYF
- | TRBJ2-2 | - | TRBV27 | TGTGCCAGCAGTCCCCTCGGGGACCCGAACACCGGGGAGCTGTTTTTT | CASSPLGDPNTGELFF
few | TRBJ1-2 | - | TRBV19 | TGTGCCAGTTCTTCCACGTTTAACTATGGCTACACCTTC | CASSSTFNYGYTF
- | TRBJ1-2 | - | TRBV10-3 | TGTGCCATCAGTGACCCGGCAGAGAACTATGGCTACACCTTC | CAISDPAENYGYTF